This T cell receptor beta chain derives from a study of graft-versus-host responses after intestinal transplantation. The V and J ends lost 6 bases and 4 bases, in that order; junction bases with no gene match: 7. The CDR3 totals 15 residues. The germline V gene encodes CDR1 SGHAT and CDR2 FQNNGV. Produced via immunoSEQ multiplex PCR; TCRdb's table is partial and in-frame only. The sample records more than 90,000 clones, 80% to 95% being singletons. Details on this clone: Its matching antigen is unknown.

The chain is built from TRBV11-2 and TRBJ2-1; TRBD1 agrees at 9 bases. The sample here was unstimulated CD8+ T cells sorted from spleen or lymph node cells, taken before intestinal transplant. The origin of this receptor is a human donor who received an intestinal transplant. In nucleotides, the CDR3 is TGTGCCAGCAGTCCACCGGGACAGGGATACAATGAGCAGTTCTTC. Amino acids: CASSPPGQGYNEQFF.